This paragraph covers one T cell receptor beta chain sequence. Sequenced by immunoSEQ multiplex PCR; TCRdb stores in-frame clones only, minus some. The sample consists of 91,000 or so clones, approximately 95% of them appearing once. The data originate from a study of technical replicates of blood from four donors. V shed 8 bases and J shed 3 bases, with 20 bases lying between them. Looked up from germline, CDR1 is SEHNR and CDR2 is FQNEAQ (reference sequence). CDR3 length: 15 amino acids. What was sequenced was T cells isolated from PBMCs. V gene TRBV7-9 combines with J gene TRBJ2-7, with TRBD2 as a possible D gene (6 bases). The source is a human donor in good health. CDR3 coding DNA: TGTGCCAGCCCCCCGCCCGGGAGCCCAGACTACGAGCAGTACTTC. It is translated as CASPPPGSPDYEQYF.